The T cell receptor beta chain under discussion was sequenced for a study of blood T cell repertoires in COVID-19. About the research overall: Sites across the United States, Italy and Spain contributed samples from acute and convalescent COVID-19.

Germline trimming cut 0 bases from V and 4 bases from J; bases unmatched to any gene: 5. This CDR3 spans 15 amino acids. Germline CDR1 reads SGDLS; CDR2 reads YYNGEE. The Seattle patients joined while their infection was active and were tracked longitudinally afterward. How the authors handled the data: Cell counts per sample came from amplifying reference gene primers. This table comes from immunoSEQ multiplex PCR, and its TCRdb copy is limited to in-frame clones, with some not included. From that table come the V and J calls and clone size; the DNA was used to work out D and trimming. In the table there are about 410,000 clones, roughly 90% of which are singletons.

This sequence originates from a woman between 40 and 55 years old with COVID-19, enrolled during active disease. What was sequenced was peripheral blood. V and J are TRBV9 and TRBJ1-2; TRBD1 matches 8 bases. The CDR3 sequence is CASSVGTGSFYGYTF. In DNA, the CDR3 is TGTGCCAGCAGCGTAGGGACAGGGAGTTTCTATGGCTACACCTTC.